This TCR beta chain was found in a study of shared clonotypes between healthy human individuals. As for the study in general: A few men and two women, aged 18 to 49, were donors.

CD45RA+ naive and CD45RA-negative memory subsets were separated from CD4+ cells. Only in-frame clones appear in the TCRdb table, and some are missing; sequencing was by immunoSEQ multiplex PCR. The sample yields 650,000 to 750,000 clones, 72% seen once. V dropped 6 bases and J dropped 1; count of bases not matched to a gene: 8. The CDR3 sequence is 15 residues long. Germline CDR1 and CDR2: GTSNPN and SVGIG (reference sequence). The source of this sequence is a woman in her thirties in good health. The V call is TRBV30, the J call TRBJ2-1, with 8 bases aligning to TRBD1. Sequencing was carried out using memory CD4+ T cells sorted from blood. Subset reported: CD45RA-negative fraction. CDR3 nucleotides: TGTGCCTGTACCGGGAACAGGGGGTCCTACAATGAGCAGTTCTTC. It is translated as CACTGNRGSYNEQFF.